The present TCR beta chain was sequenced within a study of blood T cell repertoires in COVID-19. Study summary: Researchers got acute and convalescent COVID-19 samples from the United States, Italy and Spain. Sources were T cells, B-cell-depleted T cells, or PBMCs; the material itself was cDNA or gDNA.

Here immunoSEQ multiplex PCR was the method, and the copy in TCRdb shows in-frame clones only, minus some. Among about 460,000 clones listed, about 85% were seen once. The V gene's germline CDR1 is DFQATT and CDR2 SNEGSKA (reference sequence). With 3 bases removed from V and 8 bases from J, the gap between germline ends came to 13 bases. CDR3 length: 12 residues. Those enrolled, adults aged roughly 18 to 89 years, came from fewer than 25 US areas. The source is an older woman who had recovered from COVID-19. V is TRBV20-1 and J is TRBJ1-1, with D possibly matching TRBD1 (6 bases). The sequenced material came from PBMCs or T cells enriched from blood (not recorded which). CDR3 sequence: CSASLRGTEAFF. CDR3 bases: TGCAGTGCTAGTCTGAGGGGGACGGAAGCTTTCTTT.